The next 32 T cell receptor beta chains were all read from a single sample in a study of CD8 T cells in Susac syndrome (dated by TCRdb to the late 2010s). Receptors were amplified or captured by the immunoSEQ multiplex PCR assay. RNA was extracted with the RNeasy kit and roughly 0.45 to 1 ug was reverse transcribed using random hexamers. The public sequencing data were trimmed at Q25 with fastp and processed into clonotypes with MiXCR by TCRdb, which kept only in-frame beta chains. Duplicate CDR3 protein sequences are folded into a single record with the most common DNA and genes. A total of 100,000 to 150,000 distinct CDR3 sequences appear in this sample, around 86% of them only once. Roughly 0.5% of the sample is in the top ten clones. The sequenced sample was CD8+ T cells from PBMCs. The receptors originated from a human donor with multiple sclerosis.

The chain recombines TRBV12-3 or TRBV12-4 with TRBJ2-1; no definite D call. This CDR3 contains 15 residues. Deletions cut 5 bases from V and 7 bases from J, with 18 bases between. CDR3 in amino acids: CASSPGPIRFNEQFF. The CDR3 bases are TGTGCCAGCAGTCCGGGCCCTATTCGATTTAATGAGCAGTTCTTC.

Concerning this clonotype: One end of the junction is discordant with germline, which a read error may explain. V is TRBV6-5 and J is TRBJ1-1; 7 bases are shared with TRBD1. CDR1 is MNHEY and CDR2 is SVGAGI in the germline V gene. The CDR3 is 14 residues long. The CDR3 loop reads CASSYSGQVNEVFF. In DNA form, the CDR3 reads TGTGCCAGCAGTTACTCTGGACAGGTTAATGAAGTTTTCTTT.

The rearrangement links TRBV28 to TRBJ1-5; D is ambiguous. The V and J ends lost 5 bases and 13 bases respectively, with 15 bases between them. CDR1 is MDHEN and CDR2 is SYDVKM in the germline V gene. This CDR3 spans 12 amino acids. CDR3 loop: CASSPQTDRQHF. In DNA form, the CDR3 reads TGTGCCAGCAGTCCTCAAACGGACCGTCAGCATTTT.

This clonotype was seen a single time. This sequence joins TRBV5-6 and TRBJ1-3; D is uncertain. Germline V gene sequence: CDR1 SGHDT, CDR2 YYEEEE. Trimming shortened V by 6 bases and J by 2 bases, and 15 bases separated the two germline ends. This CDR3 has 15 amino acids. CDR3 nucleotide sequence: TGTGCCAGCACCCTGCTGGGGTCTGCTGGAAACACCATATATTTT. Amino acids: CASTLLGSAGNTIYF.

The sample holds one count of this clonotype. The CDR3 DNA reads as TGTGCCAGCAGCTCCCAGGGGGCGGGGGGCTACACCTTC. It translates to CASSSQGAGGYTF. The V call is TRBV7-8, the J call TRBJ1-2, with 8 bases aligning to TRBD1. V shed 4 bases and J 8 bases; nucleotides not matched to a gene: 6. The germline V gene encodes CDR1 SGHVS and CDR2 FQNEAQ. The CDR3 has 13 residues. Variable domain in full (rest from reference TRBV7-8 and TRBJ1-2): GAGVSQSPRYKVAKRGQDVALRCDPISGHVSLFWYQQALGQGPEFLTYFQNEAQLDKSGLPSDRFFAERPEGSVSTLKIQRTQQEDSAVYLCASSSQGAGGYTFGSGTRLTVV.

Here the CDR3 reads CASSRYPLGGNYNEQFF. In DNA form, the CDR3 reads TGTGCCAGCTCACGATACCCCCTTGGGGGGAATTACAATGAGCAGTTCTTC. The chain recombines TRBV18 with TRBJ2-1, with D possibly TRBD2 on 6 matching bases. Germline lookup yields CDR1 KGHSH and CDR2 LQKENI. Trimming shortened V by 4 bases and J by 4 bases, and 20 bases separated the two germline ends. The CDR3 has 17 amino acids.

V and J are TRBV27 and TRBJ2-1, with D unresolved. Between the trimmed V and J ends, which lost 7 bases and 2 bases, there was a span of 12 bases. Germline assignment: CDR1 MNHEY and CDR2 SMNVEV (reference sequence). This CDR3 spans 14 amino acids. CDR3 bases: TGTGCCAGCACTTTGGGTGGGGCCTACAATGAGCAGTTCTTC. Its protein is CASTLGGAYNEQFF.

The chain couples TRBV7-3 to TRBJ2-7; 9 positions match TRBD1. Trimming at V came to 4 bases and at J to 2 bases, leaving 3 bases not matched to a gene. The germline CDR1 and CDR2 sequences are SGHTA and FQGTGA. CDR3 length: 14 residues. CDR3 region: CASSSTGGPYEQYF. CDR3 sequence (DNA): TGTGCCAGCAGCTCGACAGGGGGACCCTACGAGCAGTACTTC.

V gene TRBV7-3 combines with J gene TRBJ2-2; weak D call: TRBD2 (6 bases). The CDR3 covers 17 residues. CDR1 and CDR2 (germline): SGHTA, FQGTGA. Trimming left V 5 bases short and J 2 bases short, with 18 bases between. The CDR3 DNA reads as TGTGCCAGCAGCCGTTCCGGGGACTTTGACAACACCGGGGAGCTGTTTTTT. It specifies CASSRSGDFDNTGELFF. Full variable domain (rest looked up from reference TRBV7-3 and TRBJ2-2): GAGVSQTPSNKVTEKGKYVELRCDPISGHTALYWYRQSLGQGPEFLIYFQGTGAADDSGLPNDRFFAVRPEGSVSTLKIQRTERGDSAVYLCASSRSGDFDNTGELFFGEGSRLTVL.

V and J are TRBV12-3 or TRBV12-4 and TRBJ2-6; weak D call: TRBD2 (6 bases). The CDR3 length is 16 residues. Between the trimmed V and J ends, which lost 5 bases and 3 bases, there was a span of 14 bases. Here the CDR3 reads CASSPKPGDGANVLTF. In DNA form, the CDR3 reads TGTGCCAGCAGTCCCAAACCGGGGGATGGGGCCAACGTCCTGACTTTC.

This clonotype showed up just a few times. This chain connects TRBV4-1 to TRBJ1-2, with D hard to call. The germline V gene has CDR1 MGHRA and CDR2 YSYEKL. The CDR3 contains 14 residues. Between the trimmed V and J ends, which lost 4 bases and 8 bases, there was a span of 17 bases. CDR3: CASSPTREGGGYTF. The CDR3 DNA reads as TGCGCCAGCAGCCCGACGCGGGAGGGCGGCGGCTACACCTTC.

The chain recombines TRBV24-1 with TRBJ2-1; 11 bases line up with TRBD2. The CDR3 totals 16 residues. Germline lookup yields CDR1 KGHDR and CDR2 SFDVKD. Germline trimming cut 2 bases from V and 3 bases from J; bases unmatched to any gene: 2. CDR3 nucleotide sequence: TGTGCCACCAGTGATTCCGGGACTAGCGGCTACAATGAGCAGTTCTTC. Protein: CATSDSGTSGYNEQFF.

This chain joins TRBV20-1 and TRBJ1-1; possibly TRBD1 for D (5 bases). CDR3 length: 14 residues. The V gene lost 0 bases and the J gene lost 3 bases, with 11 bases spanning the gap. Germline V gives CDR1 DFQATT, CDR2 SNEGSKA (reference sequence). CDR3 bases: TGCAGTGCTAGAGATGGGTGGGGGGACACTGAAGCTTTCTTT. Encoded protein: CSARDGWGDTEAFF.

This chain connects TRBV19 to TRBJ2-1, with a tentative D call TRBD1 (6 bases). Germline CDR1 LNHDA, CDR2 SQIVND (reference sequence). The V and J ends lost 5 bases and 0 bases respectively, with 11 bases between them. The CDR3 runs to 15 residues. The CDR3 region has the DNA TGTGCCAGTAGTTTGGACAGACGCTCCTACAATGAGCAGTTCTTC. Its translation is CASSLDRRSYNEQFF. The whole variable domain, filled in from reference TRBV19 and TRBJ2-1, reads DGGITQSPKYLFRKEGQNVTLSCEQNLNHDAMYWYRQDPGQGLRLIYYSQIVNDFQKGDIAEGYSVSREKKESFPLTVTSAQKNPTAFYLCASSLDRRSYNEQFFGPGTRLTVL.

The CDR3 is CASGPPLAGASTDTQYF. The DNA of the CDR3 is TGTGCTAGTGGTCCACCCCTAGCGGGAGCGAGCACAGATACGCAGTATTTT. This chain joins TRBV12-5 and TRBJ2-3; the match to TRBD2 covers 10 bases. The junction had 8 bases not matched to a gene; V was cut back by 5 bases and J by 0 bases. The CDR3 runs to 17 residues. Germline V gene data show CDR1 as LGHNT and CDR2 as FRNRAP.

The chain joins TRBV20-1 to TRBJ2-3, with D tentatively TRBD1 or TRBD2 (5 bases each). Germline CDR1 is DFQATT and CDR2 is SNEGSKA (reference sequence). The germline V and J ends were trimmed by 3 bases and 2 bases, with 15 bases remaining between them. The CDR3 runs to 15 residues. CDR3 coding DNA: TGCAGTGCTAGTCCCGACGAGGGACCCACAGATACGCAGTATTTT. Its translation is CSASPDEGPTDTQYF.

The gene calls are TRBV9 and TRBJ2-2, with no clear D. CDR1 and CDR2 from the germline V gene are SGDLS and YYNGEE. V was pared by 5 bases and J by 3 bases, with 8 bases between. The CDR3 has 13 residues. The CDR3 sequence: CASSKADTGELFF. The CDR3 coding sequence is TGTGCCAGCAGTAAGGCGGACACCGGGGAGCTGTTTTTT.

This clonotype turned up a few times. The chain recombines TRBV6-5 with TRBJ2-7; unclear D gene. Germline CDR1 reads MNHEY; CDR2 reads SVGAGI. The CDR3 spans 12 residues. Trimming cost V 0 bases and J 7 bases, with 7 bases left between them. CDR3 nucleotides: TGTGCCAGCAGTTACTCGAGTGGGGAGCAGTACTTC. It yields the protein CASSYSSGEQYF.

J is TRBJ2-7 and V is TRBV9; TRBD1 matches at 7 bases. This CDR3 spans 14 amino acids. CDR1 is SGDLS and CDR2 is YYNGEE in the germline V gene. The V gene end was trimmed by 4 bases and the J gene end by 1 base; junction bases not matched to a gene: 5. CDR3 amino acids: CASSSGTASYEQYF. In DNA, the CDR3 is TGTGCCAGCAGCTCCGGGACAGCTTCCTACGAGCAGTACTTC. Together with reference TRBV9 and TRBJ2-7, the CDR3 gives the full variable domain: DSGVTQTPKHLITATGQRVTLRCSPRSGDLSVYWYQQSLDQGLQFLIQYYNGEERAKGNILERFSAQQFPDLHSELNLSSLELGDSALYFCASSSGTASYEQYFGPGTRLTVT.

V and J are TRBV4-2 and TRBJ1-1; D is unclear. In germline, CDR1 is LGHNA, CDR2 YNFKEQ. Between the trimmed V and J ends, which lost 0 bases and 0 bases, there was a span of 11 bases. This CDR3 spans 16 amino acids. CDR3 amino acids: CASSQDLTFMNTEAFF. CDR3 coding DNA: TGTGCCAGCAGCCAAGATCTGACGTTCATGAACACTGAAGCTTTCTTT.

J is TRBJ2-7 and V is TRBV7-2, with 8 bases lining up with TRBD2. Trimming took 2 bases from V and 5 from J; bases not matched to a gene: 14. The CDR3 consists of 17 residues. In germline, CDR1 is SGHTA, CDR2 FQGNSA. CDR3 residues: CASSLLPAGTRENEQYF. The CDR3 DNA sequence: TGTGCCAGCAGCTTATTACCGGCCGGGACTAGGGAAAACGAGCAGTACTTC.

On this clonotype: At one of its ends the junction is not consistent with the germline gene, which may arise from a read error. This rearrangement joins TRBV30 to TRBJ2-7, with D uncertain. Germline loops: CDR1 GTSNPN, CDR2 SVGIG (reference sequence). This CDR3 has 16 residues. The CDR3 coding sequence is TGTGCCTGGAGTGACCTTGCGGACGGGCAGCCCTACAAGCAGTACTTC. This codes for CAWSDLADGQPYKQYF.

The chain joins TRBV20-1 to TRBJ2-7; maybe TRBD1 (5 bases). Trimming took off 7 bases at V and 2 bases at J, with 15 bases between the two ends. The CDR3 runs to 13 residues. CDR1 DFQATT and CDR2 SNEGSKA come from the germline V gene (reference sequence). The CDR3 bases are TGCAGTGATAAGGGGATATATCCCTACGAGCAGTACTTC. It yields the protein CSDKGIYPYEQYF.

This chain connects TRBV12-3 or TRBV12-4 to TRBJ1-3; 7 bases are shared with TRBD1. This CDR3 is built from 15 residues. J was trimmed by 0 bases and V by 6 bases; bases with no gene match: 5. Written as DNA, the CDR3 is TGTGCCAGCAGAAACGGGACAGCCTCTGGAAACACCATATATTTT. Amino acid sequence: CASRNGTASGNTIYF.

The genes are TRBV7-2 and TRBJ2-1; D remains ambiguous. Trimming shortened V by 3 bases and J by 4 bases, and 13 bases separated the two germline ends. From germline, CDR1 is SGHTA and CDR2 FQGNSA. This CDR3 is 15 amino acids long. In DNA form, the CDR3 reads TGTGCCAGCAGCTTTCCTGGCGTCCTTTACAATGAGCAGTTCTTC. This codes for CASSFPGVLYNEQFF.

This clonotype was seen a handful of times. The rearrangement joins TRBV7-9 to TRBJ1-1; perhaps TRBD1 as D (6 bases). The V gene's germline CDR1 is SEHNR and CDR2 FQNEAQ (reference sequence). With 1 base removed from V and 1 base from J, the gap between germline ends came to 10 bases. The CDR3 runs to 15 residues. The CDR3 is CASSLEGRGNTEAFF. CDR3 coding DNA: TGTGCCAGCAGCTTAGAGGGCAGGGGGAACACTGAAGCTTTCTTT.

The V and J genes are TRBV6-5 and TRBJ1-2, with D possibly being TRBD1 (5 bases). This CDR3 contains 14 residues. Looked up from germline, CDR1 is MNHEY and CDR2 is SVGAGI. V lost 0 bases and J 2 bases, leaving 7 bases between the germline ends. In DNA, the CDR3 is TGTGCCAGCAGTTACTCACCAGGGAACTATGGCTACACCTTC. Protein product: CASSYSPGNYGYTF.

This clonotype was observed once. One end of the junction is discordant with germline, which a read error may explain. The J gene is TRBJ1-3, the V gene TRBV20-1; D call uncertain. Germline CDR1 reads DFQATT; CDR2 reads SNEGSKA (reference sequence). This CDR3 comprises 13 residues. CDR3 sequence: CSARVPTGNTTYF. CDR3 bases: TGCAGTGCTAGAGTTCCTACTGGAAACACCACATATTTT.

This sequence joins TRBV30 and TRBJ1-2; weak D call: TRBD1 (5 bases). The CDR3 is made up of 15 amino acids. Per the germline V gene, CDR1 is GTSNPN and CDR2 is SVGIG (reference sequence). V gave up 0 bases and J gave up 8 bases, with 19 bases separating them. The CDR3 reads CAWSVRTQLWGGYTF. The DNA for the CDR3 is TGTGCCTGGAGTGTACGGACCCAACTGTGGGGCGGCTACACCTTC.

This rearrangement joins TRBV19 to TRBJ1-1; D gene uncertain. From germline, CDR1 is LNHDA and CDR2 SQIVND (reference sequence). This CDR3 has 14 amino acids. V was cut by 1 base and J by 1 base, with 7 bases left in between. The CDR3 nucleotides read TGTGCCAGTAGTATAGTAGAAAGGAACACTGAAGCTTTCTTT. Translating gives CASSIVERNTEAFF.

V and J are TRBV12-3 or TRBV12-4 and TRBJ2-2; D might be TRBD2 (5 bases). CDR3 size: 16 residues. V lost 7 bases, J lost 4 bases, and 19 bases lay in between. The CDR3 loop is CASTPKRESSTGELFF. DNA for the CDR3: TGTGCCAGCACCCCAAAGAGGGAGTCTAGCACCGGGGAGCTGTTTTTT.

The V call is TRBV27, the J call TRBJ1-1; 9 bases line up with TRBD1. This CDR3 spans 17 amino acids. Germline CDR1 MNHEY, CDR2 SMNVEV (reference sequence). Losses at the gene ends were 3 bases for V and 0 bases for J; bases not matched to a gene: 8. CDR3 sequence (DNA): TGTGCCAGCAGTTTGGGGGCGGGGACAGGGCTGAACACTGAAGCTTTCTTT. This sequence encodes CASSLGAGTGLNTEAFF.